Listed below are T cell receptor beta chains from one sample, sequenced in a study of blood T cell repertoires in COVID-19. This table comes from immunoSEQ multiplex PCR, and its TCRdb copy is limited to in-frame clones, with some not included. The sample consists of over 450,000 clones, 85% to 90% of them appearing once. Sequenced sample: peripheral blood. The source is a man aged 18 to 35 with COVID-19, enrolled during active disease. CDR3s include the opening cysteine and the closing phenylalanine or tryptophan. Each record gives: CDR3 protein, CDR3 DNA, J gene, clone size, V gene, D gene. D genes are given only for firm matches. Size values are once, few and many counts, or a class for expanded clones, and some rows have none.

CASSESRDRSGENIQYF TGTGCCAGCAGTGAATCCCGGGACAGGAGTGGCGAAAACATTCAGTACTTC TRBJ2-4 NA TRBV25-1 TRBD1
CATSDSGLTDEQFF TGTGCCACCAGTGATTCGGGGTTAACCGATGAGCAGTTCTTC TRBJ2-1 NA TRBV24-1 NA
CASKSGGSYNEQFF TGTGCCAGCAAAAGCGGGGGCTCCTACAATGAGCAGTTCTTC TRBJ2-1 few TRBV7-2 TRBD2
CASSPGQGTNEQFF TGTGCCAGCAGCCCGGGACAGGGAACGAATGAGCAGTTCTTC TRBJ2-1 few TRBV11-3 TRBD1
CAISDRGYEQYF TGTGCCATCAGTGATCGGGGATACGAGCAGTACTTC TRBJ2-7 few TRBV10-3 NA
CRPTGNTEAFF TGCAGGCCGACAGGGAACACTGAAGCTTTCTTT TRBJ1-1 NA TRBV20-1 NA
CASRKAGDGYEQYF TGTGCCAGCAGGAAAGCGGGAGACGGATACGAGCAGTACTTC TRBJ2-7 NA TRBV6-6 TRBD2
CATSRSQGYNEQFF TGTGCCACCAGCAGAAGCCAGGGATACAATGAGCAGTTCTTC TRBJ2-1 few TRBV15 NA
CASSSRWTSTGELFF TGTGCCAGCAGTTCCCGATGGACAAGCACCGGGGAGCTGTTTTTT TRBJ2-2 few TRBV6-2/TRBV6-3 NA
CASSVTENTEAFF TGTGCCAGCAGTGTAACAGAGAACACTGAAGCTTTCTTT TRBJ1-1 NA TRBV25-1 NA
CATSERGRAFF TGTGCCACCAGTGAAAGGGGGAGAGCTTTCTTT TRBJ1-1 NA TRBV24-1 NA
CASSSTRTSGRNNEQFF TGTGCCAGCAGCTCCACTCGGACTAGCGGGAGGAACAATGAGCAGTTCTTC TRBJ2-1 NA TRBV7-9 TRBD2
CASRRTDTQPQHF TGTGCCAGCAGGCGTACAGACACTCAGCCCCAGCATTTT TRBJ1-5 NA TRBV6-6 NA
CASSEGQGTTEAFF TGCGCCAGCAGTGAGGGACAGGGGACGACTGAAGCTTTCTTT TRBJ1-1 NA TRBV10-1 TRBD1
CASSYMTGSLHF TGTGCCAGCAGTTACATGACAGGTTCCCTCCACTTT TRBJ1-6 once TRBV27 NA
CASSLAGRRSNYGYTF TGTGCCAGCAGCTTAGCGGGGCGACGTTCTAACTATGGCTACACCTTC TRBJ1-2 NA TRBV7-2 NA
CSVAGVVSYEQYF TGCAGCGTTGCGGGGGTAGTGTCCTACGAGCAGTACTTC TRBJ2-7 NA TRBV29-1 NA
CASSPTSGIRNEQFF TGTGCCAGCAGCCCTACTAGCGGGATCAGGAATGAGCAGTTCTTC TRBJ2-1 few TRBV11-1 TRBD2
CATSRVGTPTISYEQYF TGTGCCACCAGCAGAGTTGGGACTCCCACCATTTCCTACGAGCAGTACTTC TRBJ2-7 NA TRBV15 NA
CASSLGQFYGYTF TGTGCCAGCAGCTTAGGTCAGTTCTATGGCTACACCTTC TRBJ1-2 few TRBV7-9 NA